This T cell receptor (beta chain) is drawn from a study of Ad26.COV2.S vaccination and SARS-CoV-2 variants. This clone was detected a few times. The repertoire was sequenced with immunoSEQ multiplex PCR; TCRdb's copy has only in-frame clones and lacks some. Of approximately 300,000 clones in the sample, 86% are singletons; the top ten hold roughly 1.9%. As for treatment: roughly 20 received Ad26.COV2.S at low or high dose, single or two shots; several received placebo; per-sample allocation not given. Specimens were obtained on day 63 following the first vaccine or placebo injection. The source was peripheral blood, collected in a trial of Ad26.COV2.S vaccine versus placebo. This TCR was sampled from a person between 18 and 65 years old who received the Ad26.COV2.S COVID-19 vaccine or a placebo.

Here the CDR3 reads CASQTLPNTEAFF. CDR3 sequence (DNA): TGCGCCAGCCAGACTTTGCCGAACACTGAAGCTTTCTTT. J is TRBJ1-1 and V is TRBV5-1, with D unclear. V dropped 7 bases and J dropped 1 base, with 11 bases sitting between them. The length of the CDR3 is 13 residues. From germline, CDR1 is SGHRS and CDR2 YFSETQ.